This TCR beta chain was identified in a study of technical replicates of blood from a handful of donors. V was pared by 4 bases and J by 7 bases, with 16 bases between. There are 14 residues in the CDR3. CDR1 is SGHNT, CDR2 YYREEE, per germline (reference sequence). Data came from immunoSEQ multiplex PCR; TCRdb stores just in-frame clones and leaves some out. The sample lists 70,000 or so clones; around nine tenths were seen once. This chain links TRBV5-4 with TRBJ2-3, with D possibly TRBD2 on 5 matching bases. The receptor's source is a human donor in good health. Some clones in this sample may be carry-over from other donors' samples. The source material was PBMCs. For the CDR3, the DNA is TGTGCCAGCAGCCGTAGCGAGCCCCTCCATACGCAGTATTTT. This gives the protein CASSRSEPLHTQYF.